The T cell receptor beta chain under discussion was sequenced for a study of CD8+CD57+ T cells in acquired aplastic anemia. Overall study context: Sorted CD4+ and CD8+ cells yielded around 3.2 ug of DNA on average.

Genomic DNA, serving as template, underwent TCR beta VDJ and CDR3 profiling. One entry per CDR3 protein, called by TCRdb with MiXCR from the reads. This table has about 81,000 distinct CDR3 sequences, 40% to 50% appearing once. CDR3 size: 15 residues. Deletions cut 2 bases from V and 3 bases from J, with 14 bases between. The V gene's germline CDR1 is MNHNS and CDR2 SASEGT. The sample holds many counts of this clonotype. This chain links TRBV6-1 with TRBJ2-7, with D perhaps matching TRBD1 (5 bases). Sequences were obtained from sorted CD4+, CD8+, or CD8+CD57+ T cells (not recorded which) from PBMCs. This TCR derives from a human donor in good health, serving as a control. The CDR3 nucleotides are TGTGCCAGCAGTGAACCGCCAGGGTTGAGCTACGAGCAGTACTTC. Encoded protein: CASSEPPGLSYEQYF.